Listed below are T cell receptor beta chains from one sample, sequenced in a study of T cell responses to AZD1222 COVID-19 vaccine. The repertoire was sequenced with immunoSEQ multiplex PCR; TCRdb's copy has only in-frame clones and lacks some. Counted here are 95,000 to 110,000 clones, around nine tenths occurring once; the ten biggest clones make up about 20%. The sequences come from peripheral blood, collected on day 0 of AZD1222 vaccination. These receptors originate from an adult in good health. Each CDR3 is given with its conserved first and last residue. A D gene is named only where the DNA matches it firmly. Clone size, where shown, is once, few, many, or a class for clones that have expanded.

j_gene | abundance | d_gene | v_gene | CDR3nt | CDR3aa
TRBJ1-5 | - | - | TRBV24-1 | TGTGCCACCAGTGAACGGACTGGGCCCCAGCATTTT | CATSERTGPQHF
TRBJ2-1 | - | - | TRBV5-4 | TGTGCCAGCAGCATCCGGGCCTCGGGGGATGAGCAGTTCTTC | CASSIRASGDEQFF
TRBJ1-4 | once | - | TRBV7-9 | TGTGCCAGCAGCCGATCGACAGCAACTAATGAAAAACTGTTTTTT | CASSRSTATNEKLFF
TRBJ2-7 | - | TRBD2 | TRBV2 | TGTGCCAGATCGGGACTAGCGGACGAGCAGTACTTC | CARSGLADEQYF
TRBJ1-6 | - | - | TRBV5-5 | TGTGCCAGCAGCTTTGGGGTCTCCTATAATTCACCCCTCCACTTT | CASSFGVSYNSPLHF
TRBJ1-1 | - | - | TRBV20-1 | TGCAGTGCCGAGCCGACAGGTGAAGCTTTCTTT | CSAEPTGEAFF
TRBJ2-7 | - | - | TRBV3-1/TRBV3-2 | TGTGCCAGCAGCCATATGACGGGACTCTATTCGAATTCCGAGCAGTACTTC | CASSHMTGLYSNSEQYF
TRBJ2-7 | few | - | TRBV15 | TGTGCCACCAGCAGAGACAGGAGAGGCTACGAGCAGTACTTC | CATSRDRRGYEQYF
TRBJ2-7 | - | - | TRBV5-8 | TGTGCCAGCAGAACCCGGCGGGGCTCCTACGAGCAGTACTTC | CASRTRRGSYEQYF
TRBJ2-5 | - | - | TRBV5-3 | TGTGCCAGAGAACCGGGACTAGAGACCCAGTACTTC | CAREPGLETQYF
TRBJ2-3 | - | - | TRBV10-1 | TGCGCCAGCAGCGGGGGGCTCACAGATACGCAGTATTTT | CASSGGLTDTQYF
TRBJ2-7 | - | - | TRBV18 | TGTGCCAGCTCACCCCTAGGTCCGACACACACCTACGAGCAGTACTTC | CASSPLGPTHTYEQYF
TRBJ1-4 | - | TRBD1 | TRBV6-5 | TGTGCCAGTCGCGGCAGGGGGCTTGAAAAACTGTTTTTT | CASRGRGLEKLFF
TRBJ2-7 | - | - | TRBV7-2 | TGTGCCAGCAGCTTTTTGCAGGCCTACGAGCAGTACTTC | CASSFLQAYEQYF
TRBJ1-3 | - | - | TRBV3-1/TRBV3-2 | TGTGCCAGCAGCTCCACCCCGGCAGGGTCTGGAAACACCATATATTTT | CASSSTPAGSGNTIYF
TRBJ1-2 | once | - | TRBV18 | TGTGCCAGCTCACTTGATCAGGGTACCTATGGCTACACCTTC | CASSLDQGTYGYTF
TRBJ2-1 | - | TRBD1 | TRBV6-5 | TGTGCCAGCAGTTACGAGGGACAGGGTCCCTACAATGAGCAGTTCTTC | CASSYEGQGPYNEQFF
TRBJ2-1 | - | - | TRBV11-3 | TGTGCCAGCAGCTTAAGGGGGGCCGGTTACAATGAGCAGTTCTTC | CASSLRGAGYNEQFF